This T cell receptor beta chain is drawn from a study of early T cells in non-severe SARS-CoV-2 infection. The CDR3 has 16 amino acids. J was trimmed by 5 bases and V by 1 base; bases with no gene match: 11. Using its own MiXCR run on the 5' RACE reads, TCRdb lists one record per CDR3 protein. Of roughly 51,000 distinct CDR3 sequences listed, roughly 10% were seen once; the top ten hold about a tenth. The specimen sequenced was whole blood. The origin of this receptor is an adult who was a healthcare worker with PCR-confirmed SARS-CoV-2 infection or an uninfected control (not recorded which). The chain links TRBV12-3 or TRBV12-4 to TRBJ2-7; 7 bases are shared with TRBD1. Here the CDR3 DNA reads TGTGCCAGCAGTTTAGTCCTAGGGGGCAGGAAAGACGAGCAGTACTTC. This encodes CASSLVLGGRKDEQYF.